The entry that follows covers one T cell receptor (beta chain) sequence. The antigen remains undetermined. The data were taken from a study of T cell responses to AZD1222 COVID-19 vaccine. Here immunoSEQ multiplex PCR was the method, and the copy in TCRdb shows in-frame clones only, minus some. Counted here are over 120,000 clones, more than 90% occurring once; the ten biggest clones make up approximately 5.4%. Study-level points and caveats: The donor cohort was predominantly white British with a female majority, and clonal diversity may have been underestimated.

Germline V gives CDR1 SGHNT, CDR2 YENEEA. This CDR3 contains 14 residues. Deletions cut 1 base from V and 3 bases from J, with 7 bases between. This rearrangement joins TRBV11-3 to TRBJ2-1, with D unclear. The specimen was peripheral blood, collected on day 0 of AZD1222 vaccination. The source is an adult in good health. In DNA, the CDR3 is TGTGCCAGCAGCTTAGCCGTTGGCTACAATGAGCAGTTCTTC. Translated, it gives CASSLAVGYNEQFF.